The 21 T cell receptor beta chains in this list originate from one sample, sequenced in a study of multiple sclerosis patients with progressive multifocal leukoencephalopathy. Time point of the sample: time of PML onset. The table came from immunoSEQ multiplex PCR; TCRdb's copy has only in-frame clones and leaves some out. The sample holds about 31,000 clones, roughly 87% seen once. Here the sequenced sample was PBMCs, taken from a patient treated with natalizumab. Receptors originate from a woman between 35 and 50 years old with progressive multifocal leukoencephalopathy.

The chain carries TRBV30 and TRBJ2-2; 8 positions agree with TRBD1. CDR3 size: 18 residues. J lost 2 bases, V lost 1 base, and 12 bases had no gene match. Germline loops: CDR1 GTSNPN, CDR2 SVGIG (reference sequence). The DNA for the CDR3 is TGTGCCTGGAGTGCTAACAGGGGGATTGGGCTAAACACCGGGGAGCTGTTTTTT. Residues: CAWSANRGIGLNTGELFF.

This rearrangement joins TRBV6-5 to TRBJ1-1; TRBD1 might be the D (5 bases). CDR1 and CDR2 from the germline V gene are MNHEY and SVGAGI. CDR3 length: 13 amino acids. Trimming cost V 5 bases and J 1 base, with 8 bases left between them. CDR3 amino acids: CASSMTENTEAFF. CDR3 DNA sequence: TGTGCCAGCAGTATGACAGAGAACACTGAAGCTTTCTTT.

The chain carries TRBV5-1 and TRBJ2-1, with 11 bases identical to TRBD1. V shed 4 bases, J shed 2 bases, and the junction held 11 bases outside the gene matches. The CDR3 loop spans 18 amino acids. Germline lookup yields CDR1 SGHRS and CDR2 YFSETQ. As DNA, the CDR3 is TGCGCCAGCAGCCCCGGGGACAGGGGGTCGGCTACCTACAATGAGCAGTTCTTC. Encoded protein: CASSPGDRGSATYNEQFF.

The chain joins TRBV5-5 to TRBJ2-7; a weak D match, TRBD2 (5 bases). The germline V and J ends were trimmed by 5 bases and 9 bases, with 12 bases remaining between them. This CDR3 comprises 11 residues. The germline V gene encodes CDR1 SGHKS and CDR2 YYEKEE (reference sequence). The CDR3 loop is CASSSDGVQYF. For the CDR3, the DNA is TGTGCCAGCAGTTCTGACGGGGTGCAGTACTTC.

This clone was seen a single time. The rearrangement uses TRBV28 and TRBJ2-7; D assignment may be TRBD1 or TRBD2 (5 bases each). V lost 5 bases, J lost 0 bases, and 14 bases lay in between. This CDR3 spans 15 amino acids. The germline CDR1 and CDR2 sequences are MDHEN and SYDVKM. DNA for the CDR3: TGTGCCAGCAGTCTCACCGGGACCATCTCCTACGAGCAGTACTTC. It translates to CASSLTGTISYEQYF.

V is TRBV2 and J is TRBJ1-5, with D unclear. This CDR3 has 13 residues. Germline V gene sequence: CDR1 SNHLY, CDR2 FYNNEI. Trimming removed 6 bases at V and 5 bases at J, with 11 bases between. As DNA, the CDR3 is TGTGCCAGCAGGGCCGACACTTATCAGCCCCAGCATTTT. This codes for CASRADTYQPQHF.

The CDR3 nucleotides read TGCGCCAGCAGCCAAGACTTATCCTGGGTTAGCGGGGCTACCGGGGAGCTGTTTTTT. Its protein is CASSQDLSWVSGATGELFF. This chain joins TRBV4-3 and TRBJ2-2, with TRBD2 matching over 8 bases. V was clipped by 0 bases and J by 5 bases; unmatched bases: 14. The CDR3 is 19 residues long. CDR1 and CDR2 (germline): LGHNA, YSLEER.

The V call is TRBV5-4, the J call TRBJ2-2; 8 nucleotides match TRBD2. The length of the CDR3 is 14 residues. The germline V gene encodes CDR1 SGHNT and CDR2 YYREEE (reference sequence). The J segment lost 6 bases and the V segment lost 1 base, leaving 2 bases of the junction unmatched. CDR3 nucleotides: TGTGCCAGCAGCTTGAGTAGCGGGGCCGGGGAGCTGTTTTTT. Encoded protein: CASSLSSGAGELFF.

This clone came up a few times. V is TRBV27 and J is TRBJ2-5; the match to TRBD2 covers 7 bases. CDR1 MNHEY and CDR2 SMNVEV come from the germline V gene (reference sequence). Losses at the gene ends were 4 bases for V and 1 base for J; bases not matched to a gene: 12. This CDR3 is built from 17 residues. The CDR3 DNA is TGTGCCAGCAGTTCCCCGAGGGGAGGGGCCTCCCAAGAGACCCAGTACTTC. Its protein product is CASSSPRGGASQETQYF.

The chain links TRBV7-9 to TRBJ1-1; D gene ambiguous. Looked up from germline, CDR1 is SEHNR and CDR2 is FQNEAQ (reference sequence). V lost 8 bases and J lost 6, with 19 bases in between. CDR3 length: 14 amino acids. The CDR3 coding sequence is TGTGCCAGCCTTGGTCATGGTTGGACGGCTGAAGCTTTCTTT. It is translated as CASLGHGWTAEAFF.

V and J are TRBV9 and TRBJ1-1, with a tentative D call TRBD1 (5 bases). Germline lookup yields CDR1 SGDLS and CDR2 YYNGEE. With 3 bases removed from V and 1 base from J, the gap between germline ends came to 13 bases. The CDR3 has 15 residues. CDR3 sequence (DNA): TGTGCCAGCAGCGCCCAGATAACAGGGAACACTGAAGCTTTCTTT. Translated: CASSAQITGNTEAFF.

V and J are TRBV29-1 and TRBJ2-7, with TRBD1 matching 7 bases. The germline CDR1 and CDR2 sequences are SQVTM and ANQGSEA. J gave up 3 bases and V 8 bases, and 7 bases lay outside the gene matches. The CDR3 spans 12 residues. CDR3 region: CSITTGSYEQYF. As DNA, the CDR3 is TGCAGCATCACGACAGGGAGCTACGAGCAGTACTTC.

The chain recombines TRBV11-2 with TRBJ2-7; 8 bases agree with TRBD1. CDR3 size: 16 residues. The V segment lost 0 bases and the J segment 1 base; nucleotides outside the gene matches: 5. Germline V gene data show CDR1 as SGHAT and CDR2 as FQNNGV. CDR3 DNA sequence: TGTGCCAGCAGCTTAGATATAGGACAGGGATCCTACGAGCAGTACTTC. Translation: CASSLDIGQGSYEQYF.

The chain is built from TRBV7-2 and TRBJ2-1; 9 bases match TRBD1. CDR1 and CDR2 (germline): SGHTA, FQGNSA. V dropped 5 bases and J dropped 4; count of bases not matched to a gene: 6. The CDR3 contains 15 residues. The CDR3 reads CASSLTGTGYNEQFF. DNA of the CDR3: TGTGCCAGCAGCCTGACCGGGACAGGGTACAATGAGCAGTTCTTC.

The chain links TRBV28 to TRBJ1-2, with D possibly being TRBD1 (6 bases). Trimming took 6 bases from V and 2 from J, leaving 7 bases between them. In germline, CDR1 is MDHEN, CDR2 SYDVKM. The CDR3 consists of 12 residues. The CDR3 DNA follows: TGTGCCAGCAGCCAGGGGAACTATGGCTACACCTTC. Translation: CASSQGNYGYTF.

The J gene is TRBJ2-1, the V gene TRBV7-2; no reliable D call. The CDR3 extends over 12 amino acids. Germline values: CDR1 SGHTA, CDR2 FQGNSA. Trimming took off 2 bases at V and 10 bases at J, with 9 bases between the two ends. CDR3 loop: CASSLKGIEQFF. CDR3 sequence (DNA): TGTGCCAGCAGCTTAAAGGGAATCGAGCAGTTCTTC.

This chain connects TRBV4-2 to TRBJ1-6; TRBD1 matches 9 bases. The CDR3 sequence is 15 residues long. The J segment lost 6 bases and the V segment lost 3 bases, leaving 3 bases of the junction unmatched. Looked up from germline, CDR1 is LGHNA and CDR2 is YNFKEQ. CDR3: CASSQRTGVNSPLHF. In DNA, the CDR3 is TGTGCCAGCAGCCAGAGGACAGGGGTTAATTCACCCCTCCACTTT.

The CDR3 region has the DNA TGTGCCAGCCGTGGACAGCAGAACACTGAAGCTTTCTTT. The encoded protein is CASRGQQNTEAFF. This chain uses TRBV18 with TRBJ1-1; D is perhaps TRBD1 (6 bases). CDR3 size: 13 residues. The germline V gene encodes CDR1 KGHSH and CDR2 LQKENI. V was pared by 8 bases and J by 1 base, with 11 bases between. The variable domain in full, with the rest retrieved from reference TRBV18 and TRBJ1-1, is NAGVMQNPRHLVRRRGQEARLRCSPMKGHSHVYWYRQLPEEGLKFMVYLQKENIIDESGMPKERFSAEFPKEGPSILRIQQVVRGDSAAYFCASRGQQNTEAFFGQGTRLTVV.

This chain links TRBV4-2 with TRBJ2-5; 11 nucleotides align to TRBD2. Germline V CDR1 and CDR2: LGHNA, YNFKEQ. V lost 3 bases to trimming and J lost 4 bases; unmatched junction nucleotides: 7. This CDR3 spans 16 amino acids. The CDR3 DNA follows: TGTGCCAGCAGCCAGACGGGACTAGCGGAACCAGAGACCCAGTACTTC. Protein sequence: CASSQTGLAEPETQYF.

The chain uses TRBV4-2 and TRBJ2-7, with TRBD1 matching 11 bases. CDR3 length: 15 residues. V lost 2 bases and J lost 3; bases outside the gene matches: 3. The V gene's germline CDR1 is LGHNA and CDR2 YNFKEQ. The CDR3 spells CASSQPGTGGYEQYF. DNA of the CDR3: TGTGCCAGCAGCCAACCCGGGACAGGGGGCTACGAGCAGTACTTC.

In its sample, this clone was seen once. The CDR3 region has the DNA TGTGCCAGCAGCCATTTTACAGGGTTCGAGCAGTACTTC. As protein: CASSHFTGFEQYF. The chain links TRBV4-2 to TRBJ2-7, with D possibly TRBD1 on 6 matching bases. The germline gives CDR1 LGHNA, CDR2 YNFKEQ. Trimming took off 3 bases at V and 6 bases at J, with 12 bases between the two ends. The CDR3 totals 13 residues.